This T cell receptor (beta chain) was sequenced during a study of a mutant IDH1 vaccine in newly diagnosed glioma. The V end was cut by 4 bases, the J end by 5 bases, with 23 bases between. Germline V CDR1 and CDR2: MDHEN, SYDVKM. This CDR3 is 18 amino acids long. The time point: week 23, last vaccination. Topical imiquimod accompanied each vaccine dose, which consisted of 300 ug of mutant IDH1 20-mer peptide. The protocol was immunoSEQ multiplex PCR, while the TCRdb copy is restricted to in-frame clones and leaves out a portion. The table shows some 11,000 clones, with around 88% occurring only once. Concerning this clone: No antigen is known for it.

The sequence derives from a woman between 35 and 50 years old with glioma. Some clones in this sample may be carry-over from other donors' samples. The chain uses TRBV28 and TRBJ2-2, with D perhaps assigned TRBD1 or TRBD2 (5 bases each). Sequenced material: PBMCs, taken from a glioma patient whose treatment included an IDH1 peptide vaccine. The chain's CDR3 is CASSSPNRDQGLTGELFF. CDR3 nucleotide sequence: TGTGCCAGCAGTTCACCGAACCGGGACCAAGGCCTTACCGGGGAGCTGTTTTTT.